These 25 T cell receptor beta chains were all obtained from the same sample, sequenced in a study of tumor-infiltrating lymphocytes in oesophageal squamous cell carcinoma. TCRdb processed the PCR reads anew with MiXCR; each CDR3 protein has one entry. The sample carries some 12,000 distinct CDR3 sequences, 55% recorded once. The sample consisted of esophageal tumor tissue. Receptor source: a female donor with esophageal squamous cell carcinoma.

The V gene is TRBV7-2, the J gene TRBJ2-3; TRBD2 matches 9 bases. The J call is uncertain, as TRBJ2-1 better fits the DNA end. The length of the CDR3 is 17 residues. Looked up from germline, CDR1 is SGHTA and CDR2 is FQGNSA. Written as DNA, the CDR3 is TGTGCCAGCAGCTTAAGGGGACTAGCATCCTACTACAATGAGCAGTTCTTC. As protein: CASSLRGLASYYNEQFF.

This chain connects TRBV5-4 to TRBJ1-1; TRBD1 matches 7 bases. The J call is doubtful: the DNA matches TRBJ2-1 better. Germline-derived CDR1 and CDR2 are SGHNT and YYREEE (reference sequence). This CDR3 has 14 amino acids. The CDR3 DNA is TGTGCCAGCAGCTTTCGAGGGGGCCGGAGTGAGCAGTTCTTC. Its protein product is CASSFRGGRSEQFF.

The J gene is TRBJ2-5, the V gene TRBV7-8; TRBD1 aligns across 9 bases. Near its end, the DNA agrees better with TRBJ2-7, so the J call may be wrong. Germline values: CDR1 SGHVS, CDR2 FQNEAQ. The CDR3 extends over 16 amino acids. This CDR3 reads CASSLELGTGTYEQYF. CDR3 sequence (DNA): TGTGCCAGCAGCCTCGAACTCGGGACAGGGACTTACGAGCAGTACTTC.

The rearrangement links TRBV7-2 to TRBJ2-7; tentatively, D is TRBD2 (6 bases). The germline V gene encodes CDR1 SGHTA and CDR2 FQGNSA. CDR3 length: 15 residues. V was clipped by 1 base and J by 0 bases, with 10 bases between them. The CDR3 here is CASSLVRGSSYEQYF. The CDR3, as DNA: TGTGCCAGCAGCTTAGTGCGGGGAAGCTCCTACGAGCAGTACTTC.

This clonotype was recorded many times. The chain couples TRBV7-6 to TRBJ2-1; TRBD2 matches 7 bases. The CDR3 is 16 residues long. Germline V gene lookup returns CDR1 SGHVS and CDR2 FNYEAQ. The V and J ends lost 6 bases and 0 bases, in that order; junction bases with no gene match: 8. Here the CDR3 reads CASSSTSESSYNEQFF. The CDR3 nucleotides are TGTGCCAGCAGTTCCACTAGCGAAAGCTCCTACAATGAGCAGTTCTTC.

This chain uses TRBV7-2 with TRBJ2-1; D is unclear. Judging by the DNA end, TRBJ2-7 fits better; the J call may be wrong. The CDR3 is 11 residues long. Germline V gene data show CDR1 as SGHTA and CDR2 as FQGNSA. For the CDR3, the DNA is TGTGCCAGCAGCCTCACTTCCGAGCAGTACTTC. Translating gives CASSLTSEQYF.

V gene TRBV7-4 combines with J gene TRBJ2-1; D call uncertain. The germline V gene encodes CDR1 SGHVT and CDR2 SQSDAQ. The CDR3 sequence is 12 residues long. Trimming took 6 bases from V and 4 from J, leaving 7 bases between them. CDR3 sequence (DNA): TGTGCCAGCAGTACTAAGTACAATGAGCAGTTCTTC. Its translation is CASSTKYNEQFF.

This rearrangement joins TRBV24-1 to TRBJ2-3, with TRBD2 matching over 12 bases. Germline V CDR1 and CDR2: KGHDR, SFDVKD. The CDR3 is 15 residues long. V was pared by 4 bases and J by 5 bases, with 3 bases of the junction left unmatched. Here the CDR3 DNA reads TGTGCCACCAGTGACTCGGGACTAGCGGGAGATACGCAGTATTTT. Residues: CATSDSGLAGDTQYF.

V usage is TRBV7-4 and J usage is TRBJ2-5; 7 nucleotides match TRBD2. V was pared by 4 bases and J by 5 bases, with 7 bases of the junction left unmatched. CDR3 length: 14 residues. Germline lookup yields CDR1 SGHVT and CDR2 SQSDAQ. The CDR3 DNA follows: TGTGCCAGCAGCTACCGGGACTACGAGGAGACCCAGTACTTC. This gives the protein CASSYRDYEETQYF.

This clonotype was counted at least ten times. The CDR3 DNA follows: TGTGCCAGCAGTTCCATCACAGGGGTGAGCTCCTATAATTCACCCCTCCACTTT. Translated, it gives CASSSITGVSSYNSPLHF. The rearrangement uses TRBV27 and TRBJ1-6; 7 bases map to TRBD1. With V trimmed by 4 bases and J by 0 bases, 9 bases remained unmatched. CDR3 length: 18 amino acids. Germline V lookup: CDR1 MNHEY, CDR2 SMNVEV (reference sequence).

This clonotype showed up just a few times. The chain employs TRBV5-6 and TRBJ2-1; no clear D. Between the trimmed V and J ends, which lost 2 bases and 3 bases, there was a span of 12 bases. CDR1 SGHDT and CDR2 YYEEEE come from the germline V gene. The CDR3 spans 15 residues. The CDR3 DNA reads TGTGCCAGCAGCTTTGAGTACCTGGACTACAATGAGCAGTTCTTC. Its translation: CASSFEYLDYNEQFF.

V gene TRBV11-3 combines with J gene TRBJ2-5; 7 bases match TRBD2. The J call could be wrong; TRBJ2-1 is a better fit for the DNA end. The CDR3 has 13 residues. Germline CDR1 reads SGHNT; CDR2 reads YENEEA. The CDR3 sequence is CASSLRGVNEQFF. The CDR3, as DNA: TGTGCCAGCAGCTTACGGGGGGTCAATGAGCAGTTCTTC.

This chain joins TRBV7-2 and TRBJ2-5; tentatively, D is TRBD1 (5 bases). The CDR3 contains 12 residues. Per the germline V gene, CDR1 is SGHTA and CDR2 is FQGNSA. V lost 7 bases, J lost 2 bases, and 8 bases lay in between. The CDR3 reads CASKRQQETQYF. The CDR3, as DNA: TGTGCCAGCAAGCGACAGCAAGAGACCCAGTACTTC. Filled out from reference TRBV7-2 and TRBJ2-5, the complete variable domain reads GAGVSQSPSNKVTEKGKDVELRCDPISGHTALYWYRQSLGQGLEFLIYFQGNSAPDKSGLPSDRFSAERTGGSVSTLTIQRTQQEDSAVYLCASKRQQETQYFGPGTRLLVL.

This clonotype qualifies as medium-sized (0.01 to 0.1%). V gene TRBV10-2 combines with J gene TRBJ2-7; maybe TRBD1 (5 bases). Trimming left V 8 bases short and J 3 bases short, with 14 bases between. Per the germline V gene, CDR1 is WSHSY and CDR2 is SAAADI. The CDR3 has 13 residues. CDR3 coding DNA: TGCGCCAGCGCCCCAGGGTCTCTCTACGAGCAGTACTTC. This gives the protein CASAPGSLYEQYF.

Concerning this clonotype itself: At one boundary the junction diverges from the germline segment, which might be a read error. The chain employs TRBV13 and TRBJ2-3, with D perhaps TRBD1 or TRBD2 (5 bases each). Germline values: CDR1 PRHDT, CDR2 FYEKMQ (reference sequence). This CDR3 is 14 amino acids long. The CDR3 reads CASSFRDSTDTQYF. The CDR3, as DNA: TGCGCCAGCAGCTTTAGGGACAGCACAGATACGCAGTATTTT.

This rearrangement joins TRBV19 to TRBJ2-5, with 7 nucleotides matching TRBD1. The CDR3 contains 13 residues. Trimming took 4 bases from V and 5 from J; bases not matched to a gene: 4. Looked up from germline, CDR1 is LNHDA and CDR2 is SQIVND (reference sequence). This CDR3 reads CASSTTGLETQYF. In nucleotides, the CDR3 is TGTGCCAGTAGTACGACAGGGCTGGAGACCCAGTACTTC.

The chain couples TRBV5-6 to TRBJ2-5; no clear D. The end of the DNA is better explained by TRBJ2-7, so the J call may be wrong. CDR1 and CDR2 (germline): SGHDT, YYEEEE. CDR3 size: 14 residues. CDR3 sequence (DNA): TGTGCCAGCAGCTCCACTGACACCTCCTACGAGCAGTACTTC. Its translation: CASSSTDTSYEQYF.

This clonotype showed up just a few times. The CDR3 DNA reads TGTGCCAGCAGACCTGCTACAGGGGCGGATGGGTCCCAGTACTTC. This sequence encodes CASRPATGADGSQYF. This chain uses TRBV7-9 with TRBJ2-3, with 7 nucleotides matching TRBD1. The DNA end lines up better with TRBJ2-5; the J call may be wrong. Germline V gives CDR1 SEHNR, CDR2 FQNEAQ (reference sequence). This CDR3 has 15 amino acids.

This chain joins TRBV6-6 and TRBJ2-4; no reliable D call. The J call may be mistaken, given a closer DNA end match to TRBJ2-7. The CDR3 runs 10 residues. CDR1 is MNHNY and CDR2 is SVGAGI in the germline V gene (reference sequence). The CDR3 DNA reads TGTGCCAGCGGTGACTACGAGCAGTACTTC. It encodes CASGDYEQYF.

This clonotype is classed as medium-sized. V gene TRBV6-1 combines with J gene TRBJ2-5; TRBD2 aligns across 14 bases. The CDR3 runs to 16 residues. The J segment lost 4 bases and the V segment lost 4 bases, leaving 5 bases of the junction unmatched. Germline lookup yields CDR1 MNHNS and CDR2 SASEGT. The CDR3 region has the DNA TGTGCCAGCAGTGGACTAGCGGGAGGGTCCCGAGAGACCCAGTACTTC. This sequence encodes CASSGLAGGSRETQYF.

CDR3 sequence (DNA): TGCGCCAGCAGGGAAGGGGGGGGCACTGAAGCTTTCTTT. Translation: CASREGGGTEAFF. The chain combines TRBV5-1 with TRBJ1-1, with D possibly being TRBD1 (6 bases). V lost 5 bases to trimming and J lost 4 bases, with 12 bases between them. Germline lookup yields CDR1 SGHRS and CDR2 YFSETQ. The CDR3 contains 13 residues.

This clonotype was counted between two and nine times. Here the CDR3 omits its conserved ending phenylalanine or tryptophan, so a read error is the likely source. Because the CDR3's place on the DNA is in doubt, the DNA is left out and the CDR3 is given as listed by TCRdb. The chain joins TRBV7-2 to TRBJ2-3; whether TRBD1, the table's D call, matches the DNA was not checked. Germline CDR1 SGHTA, CDR2 FQGNSA. The CDR3 is 14 amino acids in total, end residues counted. CDR3 residues: CASSKRGFGYTFGP.

This clonotype appeared a few times. The J gene is TRBJ1-2, the V gene TRBV7-2; TRBD1 aligns across 8 bases. This CDR3 has 15 residues. The germline CDR1 and CDR2 sequences are SGHTA and FQGNSA. The V gene end was trimmed by 5 bases and the J gene end by 1 base; junction bases not matched to a gene: 6. The CDR3 sequence is CASSPQGASNYGYTF. The CDR3 nucleotides are TGTGCCAGCAGCCCGCAGGGGGCGAGTAACTATGGCTACACCTTC.

This rearrangement joins TRBV7-2 to TRBJ2-1, with 7 bases aligning to TRBD2. Trimming at V came to 1 base and at J to 10 bases, leaving 10 bases not matched to a gene. The germline gives CDR1 SGHTA, CDR2 FQGNSA. There are 15 residues in the CDR3. The CDR3 sequence is CASSLGWEGLYEQFF. As DNA, the CDR3 is TGTGCCAGCAGCTTAGGGTGGGAGGGCCTCTACGAGCAGTTCTTC.

V gene TRBV11-3 combines with J gene TRBJ2-7; 8 positions match TRBD1. The assigned J gene may be wrong: the sequence end matches TRBJ2-5 better. This CDR3 is built from 14 residues. Germline V lookup: CDR1 SGHNT, CDR2 YENEEA. CDR3 DNA sequence: TGTGCCAGCAGCCAGACAGGGGCAAGGGAGACCCAGTACTTC. Residues: CASSQTGARETQYF.